Listed below are T cell receptor beta chains from one sample, sequenced in a study of CD8 T cells in Susac syndrome. One entry per CDR3 protein results from TCRdb running MiXCR on the immunoSEQ multiplex PCR reads. The table shows more than 200,000 distinct CDR3 sequences, with about 94% occurring only once. What was sequenced was CD4+ T cells from PBMCs. These receptors were taken from a human donor with multiple sclerosis. Both conserved end residues are part of each CDR3. D genes are given only for firm matches. The size entry is marked missing in some rows and otherwise reads once, few, many or a size class.

CASSYVGTSYNEQFF,TGTGCCAGCAGTTACGTGGGGACCTCCTACAATGAGCAGTTCTTC,TRBJ2-1,TRBV6-2/TRBV6-3,-,-
CASSLVAGRLRSTDTQYF,TGTGCCAGCAGCTTGGTAGCGGGACGGCTCCGGAGCACAGATACGCAGTATTTT,TRBJ2-3,TRBV7-9,TRBD2,-
CASSAELTYEQYF,TGTGCCAGTAGTGCAGAGTTAACCTACGAGCAGTACTTC,TRBJ2-7,TRBV19,-,-
CASSRRGEETQYF,TGCGCCAGCAGCCGTCGGGGGGAAGAGACCCAGTACTTC,TRBJ2-5,TRBV5-1,TRBD2,once
CASSQEIGTNQETQYF,TGTGCCAGCAGCCAAGAAATAGGAACAAACCAAGAGACCCAGTACTTC,TRBJ2-5,TRBV14,-,-
CASTKLAGLYNEQFF,TGCGCCAGCACAAAACTAGCGGGGCTATACAATGAGCAGTTCTTC,TRBJ2-1,TRBV4-1,TRBD2,-
CATSDPGRAGYTF,TGTGCCACCAGTGATCCCGGACGTGCTGGCTACACCTTC,TRBJ1-2,TRBV24-1,-,-
CASSRMTSGTGELFF,TGTGCCAGCAGTCGAATGACTAGCGGCACCGGGGAGCTGTTTTTT,TRBJ2-2,TRBV3-1,TRBD2,-
CASSSGFYEQYF,TGTGCCAGCAGCTCGGGCTTCTACGAGCAGTACTTC,TRBJ2-7,TRBV7-2,-,-
CASSLGNRGYGYTF,TGCGCCAGCAGCTTGGGAAACCGTGGCTATGGCTACACCTTC,TRBJ1-2,TRBV5-1,-,-
CASSPTAHGPYNEQFF,TGTGCCAGTTCCCCCACTGCCCACGGTCCTTACAATGAGCAGTTCTTC,TRBJ2-1,TRBV6-4,-,-
CASSEGFGTQYF,TGTGCCAGCAGTGAAGGCTTCGGTACGCAGTATTTT,TRBJ2-3,TRBV2,-,-
CASSPRGGRGTDTQYF,TGTGCCAGCAGCCCCCGGGGGGGGAGAGGGACAGATACGCAGTATTTT,TRBJ2-3,TRBV11-2,TRBD2,-
CASSPLLAGGSADTQYF,TGTGCCAGCAGCCCCCTTTTGGCGGGGGGTTCTGCAGATACGCAGTATTTT,TRBJ2-3,TRBV7-7,TRBD2,-
CASSQGGRQSYEQYF,TGTGCCAGCAGCCAAGGCGGTAGACAGTCCTACGAGCAGTACTTC,TRBJ2-7,TRBV3-1,-,-
CASRQGLYRNSPLHF,TGTGCCAGCAGGCAAGGACTGTACCGAAATTCACCCCTCCACTTT,TRBJ1-6,TRBV28,-,-
CASSNRLAADTQYF,TGTGCCAGCAGCAATCGACTAGCAGCAGATACGCAGTATTTT,TRBJ2-3,TRBV7-2,TRBD2,-
CASSVLGTSGSNEQFF,TGTGCCAGCAGCGTACTCGGGACTAGCGGCTCCAATGAGCAGTTCTTC,TRBJ2-1,TRBV9,TRBD2,-
CASSQAGGNDEQYF,TGTGCCAGCAGTCAGGCGGGGGGGAACGACGAGCAGTACTTC,TRBJ2-7,TRBV6-5,TRBD2,once
CASSAGSGGRNQPQHF,TGTGCCAGCAGCGCCGGATCGGGAGGCCGCAATCAGCCCCAGCATTTT,TRBJ1-5,TRBV9,-,few
CASSPTGFAYGYTF,TGCGCCAGCAGCCCTACAGGGTTCGCCTATGGCTACACCTTC,TRBJ1-2,TRBV4-1,-,-
CASSVGGSGVTYEQYF,TGTGCCAGCAGCGTGGGGGGCTCCGGGGTAACCTACGAGCAGTACTTC,TRBJ2-7,TRBV9,-,-